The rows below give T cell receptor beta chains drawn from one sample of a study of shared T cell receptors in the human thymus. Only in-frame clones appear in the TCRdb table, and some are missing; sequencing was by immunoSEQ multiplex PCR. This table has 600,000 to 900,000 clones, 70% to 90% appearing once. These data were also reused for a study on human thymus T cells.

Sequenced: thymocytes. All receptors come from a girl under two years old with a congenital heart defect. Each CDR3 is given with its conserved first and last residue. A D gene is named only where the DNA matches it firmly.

CASSEESGTGGITDTQYF,TRBD1,TRBV6-4,TRBJ2-3
CASSVTLGTGALNYGYTF,TRBD1,TRBV7-2,TRBJ1-2
CASSIDGSSGTTNEKLFF,NA,TRBV19,TRBJ1-4
CASSLGDPAGGRDTQYF,TRBD2,TRBV5-6,TRBJ2-3
CASQRDRGFLNTEAFF,NA,TRBV5-1,TRBJ1-1
CASSYPSPTYEQYF,NA,TRBV6-5,TRBJ2-7
CASSLGAGKVGAFF,NA,TRBV7-9,TRBJ1-1
CASSHPRQNYGYTF,NA,TRBV11-2,TRBJ1-2
CATRRGLATNEKLFF,NA,TRBV5-1,TRBJ1-4
CASSQDSGTDTQYF,NA,TRBV4-1,TRBJ2-3
CASSPTRQGVYGYTF,TRBD1,TRBV14,TRBJ1-2
CASSSRGGRTANSPLHF,NA,TRBV7-9,TRBJ1-6
CASSLSRLDSYNEQFF,NA,TRBV27,TRBJ2-1
CASLKPGHHSNQPQHF,NA,TRBV6-6,TRBJ1-5
CASSGPPGQDYEQYF,TRBD1,TRBV27,TRBJ2-7
CASSLYRQGARLNEQYF,TRBD1,TRBV28,TRBJ2-7
CASSLGMVAAEAFF,NA,TRBV5-4,TRBJ1-1
CASSLDFSGSYNEQFF,NA,TRBV11-2,TRBJ2-1
CASSPRVAYGYTF,NA,TRBV9,TRBJ1-2
CASSVGQYNSPLHF,TRBD1,TRBV28,TRBJ1-6
CASSEPLAPFF,NA,TRBV6-1,TRBJ2-1
CASSPGGGILSYEQYF,NA,TRBV21-1,TRBJ2-7
CASSLDSGLRGNTIYF,NA,TRBV5-1,TRBJ1-3
CASSLYGYEQYF,NA,TRBV5-6,TRBJ2-7
CASSSRDRDFTGELFF,TRBD1,TRBV7-6,TRBJ2-2
CAWSTTDSISGNTIYF,NA,TRBV30,TRBJ1-3
CASSSLAGVITGELFF,TRBD2,TRBV5-6,TRBJ2-2
CASTRGQASGNTIYF,TRBD1,TRBV2,TRBJ1-3
CASSLDGGAYNEQFF,NA,TRBV5-1,TRBJ2-1
CAISDWGGRVTYEQYF,NA,TRBV10-3,TRBJ2-7
CASSLQDRRNTEAFF,TRBD1,TRBV18,TRBJ1-1
CASSTRPCGSGNTIYF,NA,TRBV19,TRBJ1-3
CASSPHRVGNQPQHF,NA,TRBV28,TRBJ1-5
CSVLGGPNLYPEAFF,NA,TRBV29-1,TRBJ1-1
CASSLGGTGDYEQYF,TRBD1,TRBV7-2,TRBJ2-7
CASSLGQGGTEAFF,TRBD1,TRBV11-2,TRBJ1-1
CASSGWAHRAGHSYNSPLHF,NA,TRBV2,TRBJ1-6
CASSVEGQGAGGELFF,TRBD1,TRBV9,TRBJ2-2
CASSQGGEGLGNQPQHF,NA,TRBV4-1,TRBJ1-5
CASMGQQETQYF,TRBD1,TRBV28,TRBJ2-5
CASSRGQSNTGELFF,TRBD1,TRBV5-1,TRBJ2-2
CASSLTPDPEKLFF,NA,TRBV2,TRBJ1-4
CASKRTHIRGPKDTQYF,TRBD1,TRBV28,TRBJ2-3
CASSMKLAAPPQETQYF,TRBD2,TRBV19,TRBJ2-5
CASSFFPGEATNEKLFF,NA,TRBV28,TRBJ1-4
CSVEDLKGTGTEAFF,TRBD1,TRBV29-1,TRBJ1-1
CASSERHRGQYEQYF,TRBD1,TRBV25-1,TRBJ2-7
CASSLWDSTNYGYTF,TRBD1,TRBV28,TRBJ1-2
CASLIVRTSEGGTDTQYF,TRBD2,TRBV7-2,TRBJ2-3
CASRRRDRTNYGYTF,TRBD1,TRBV28,TRBJ1-2
CASSGVTSGGTGYEKLFF,TRBD1,TRBV6-1,TRBJ1-4